The rows below give T cell receptor beta chains drawn from one sample of a study of cytotoxic CD8 clonotypes in ibrutinib-treated CLL. Libraries were prepared by immunoSEQ multiplex PCR; TCRdb keeps only in-frame clonotypes and omits some of them. The table records approximately 12,000 clones, 55% to 65% of them present only once. The starting material was PBMCs, obtained before ibrutinib treatment. The receptors derive from a human donor with chronic lymphocytic leukemia. The CDR3 runs from the conserved cysteine through the conserved F or W. Fields, in order: J gene, V gene, D gene, CDR3 length, clone size, CDR3 DNA, CDR3 protein. A D gene is named only where the DNA matches it firmly. Rows may omit the clone size; those that give it use once, few, many or a size class.

j_gene: TRBJ2-7
v_gene: TRBV6-1
d_gene: -
len: 17
abundance: -
CDR3nt: TGTGCCAGCAGTGGGGGCCGAGGGCCAGCCCTGACCTACGAGCAGTACTTC
CDR3aa: CASSGGRGPALTYEQYF

j_gene: TRBJ2-7
v_gene: TRBV11-2
d_gene: TRBD2
len: 14
abundance: large
CDR3nt: TGTGCCAGCAGCTTAGGCAGGGAGGGATACGAGCAGTACTTC
CDR3aa: CASSLGREGYEQYF

j_gene: TRBJ1-2
v_gene: TRBV29-1
d_gene: -
len: 11
abundance: -
CDR3nt: TGCAGCGTTAGCCAACCGGGAGGCTACACCTTC
CDR3aa: CSVSQPGGYTF

j_gene: TRBJ1-2
v_gene: TRBV18
d_gene: -
len: 16
abundance: -
CDR3nt: TGTGCCAGCTCACCGGCCCCGGTCAGGGGAAGATATGGCTACACCTTC
CDR3aa: CASSPAPVRGRYGYTF

j_gene: TRBJ1-5
v_gene: TRBV7-2
d_gene: -
len: 15
abundance: -
CDR3nt: TGTGCCAGCAGCTTAGGTGGGGCAGAGGGTCAGCCCCAGCATTTT
CDR3aa: CASSLGGAEGQPQHF

j_gene: TRBJ2-5
v_gene: TRBV7-9
d_gene: TRBD2
len: 18
abundance: -
CDR3nt: TGTGCCAGCAGCTTAGATCTAGCGGGGGACCCGTACCAAGAGACCCAGTACTTC
CDR3aa: CASSLDLAGDPYQETQYF

j_gene: TRBJ2-7
v_gene: TRBV2
d_gene: -
len: 13
abundance: medium-sized
CDR3nt: TGTGCCAGCACGCCAGGGACCTCCTACGAGCAGTACTTC
CDR3aa: CASTPGTSYEQYF

j_gene: TRBJ2-1
v_gene: TRBV7-2
d_gene: -
len: 11
abundance: -
CDR3nt: TGTGCCAGCAGCTTAATTAATGAGCAGTTCTTC
CDR3aa: CASSLINEQFF

j_gene: TRBJ2-2
v_gene: TRBV5-1
d_gene: TRBD1
len: 16
abundance: few
CDR3nt: TGCGCCAGCAGTACTCCGGGACAGTGGAACACCGGGGAGCTGTTTTTT
CDR3aa: CASSTPGQWNTGELFF

j_gene: TRBJ1-3
v_gene: TRBV7-2
d_gene: -
len: 15
abundance: -
CDR3nt: TGTGCCAGCAGCCTCATGTGGCAGGGGACAAACACCATATATTTT
CDR3aa: CASSLMWQGTNTIYF

j_gene: TRBJ2-5
v_gene: TRBV14
d_gene: TRBD2
len: 13
abundance: few
CDR3nt: TGTGCCAGCAGTGGGCTAGCGGCGGAGACCCAGTACTTC
CDR3aa: CASSGLAAETQYF

j_gene: TRBJ2-1
v_gene: TRBV5-1
d_gene: TRBD2
len: 14
abundance: -
CDR3nt: TGCGCCAGCAGGATAGCGGGGGGGAACAATGAGCAGTTCTTC
CDR3aa: CASRIAGGNNEQFF

j_gene: TRBJ2-2
v_gene: TRBV19
d_gene: TRBD2
len: 19
abundance: -
CDR3nt: TGTGCCAGTAGTATAACTAGCGGGGGGGCCTCTGCGAACACCGGGGAGCTGTTTTTT
CDR3aa: CASSITSGGASANTGELFF

j_gene: TRBJ2-5
v_gene: TRBV5-1
d_gene: -
len: 13
abundance: -
CDR3nt: TGCGCCAGCAGCTTGGAGTACCAAGAGACCCAGTACTTC
CDR3aa: CASSLEYQETQYF

j_gene: TRBJ2-5
v_gene: TRBV5-1
d_gene: -
len: 14
abundance: few
CDR3nt: TGCGCCAGCAGCTACACGGCTTTCCGAGAGACCCAGTACTTC
CDR3aa: CASSYTAFRETQYF

j_gene: TRBJ1-4
v_gene: TRBV10-2
d_gene: -
len: 14
abundance: -
CDR3nt: TGCGCCAGCAGTGCTGAGTCTCCGTGGGCGAGGCTGTTTTTT
CDR3aa: CASSAESPWARLFF

j_gene: TRBJ2-2
v_gene: TRBV5-6
d_gene: -
len: 15
abundance: -
CDR3nt: TGTGCCAGCAGTCCGATCGTTGCGAACACCGGGGAGCTGTTTTTT
CDR3aa: CASSPIVANTGELFF